The 8 T cell receptor beta chains in this list originate from one sample, sequenced in a study of blood T cells in healthy people across ages. Primed by a sample-barcoded 5' primer and a J-beta primer mix, a second PCR proceeded for roughly 7 to 12 cycles. Each CDR3 protein is one row after TCRdb ran MiXCR on the 5' RACE reads. In the table there are over 600,000 distinct CDR3 sequences, about 46% of which are singletons. The sequenced material came from blood. Source of these receptors: a man older than 75 in good health.

The V and J genes are TRBV29-1 and TRBJ2-7; D may be TRBD1 (6 bases). The V gene lost 4 bases and the J gene lost 2 bases, with 18 bases spanning the gap. The germline CDR1 and CDR2 sequences are SQVTM and ANQGSEA. The CDR3 spans 15 residues. Here the CDR3 reads CSVGGRPGTPYEQYF. The CDR3 coding sequence is TGCAGCGTTGGGGGCAGACCTGGGACACCCTACGAGCAGTACTTC.

The chain has TRBV20-1 and TRBJ2-5; D perhaps matches TRBD2 (6 bases). This CDR3 is built from 13 residues. Trimming removed 6 bases from V and 5 bases from J, with 16 bases in between. Germline V lookup: CDR1 DFQATT, CDR2 SNEGSKA (reference sequence). CDR3: CSAHGRGGETQYF. CDR3 nucleotide sequence: TGCAGTGCCCATGGGCGGGGTGGTGAGACCCAGTACTTC.

This clonotype was detected only a few times. The chain couples TRBV20-1 to TRBJ2-1; D uncertain. Germline CDR1 and CDR2: DFQATT and SNEGSKA (reference sequence). CDR3 length: 14 amino acids. Deletions cut 5 bases from V and 1 base from J, with 12 bases between. CDR3 sequence: CSAARSMSYNEQFF. The DNA for the CDR3 is TGCAGTGCTGCTAGGAGTATGTCCTACAATGAGCAGTTCTTC.

Ten or more counts support this clonotype. J is TRBJ2-5 and V is TRBV7-9; 14 nucleotides agree with TRBD2. V lost 5 bases, J lost 5 bases, and 4 bases stayed unmatched. This CDR3 is built from 15 residues. The germline CDR1 and CDR2 sequences are SEHNR and FQNEAQ (reference sequence). The CDR3: CASSPGLAGAETQYF. CDR3 nucleotides: TGTGCCAGCAGCCCGGGACTAGCGGGAGCGGAGACCCAGTACTTC.

The DNA for the CDR3 is TGCGCCAGCAGCCAAGATCAACGAAGGGATGAGCAGTTCTTC. Its protein is CASSQDQRRDEQFF. J is TRBJ2-1 and V is TRBV4-3; no definite D call. V was clipped by 0 bases and J by 8 bases, with 11 bases between them. This CDR3 spans 14 amino acids. CDR1 is LGHNA and CDR2 is YSLEER in the germline V gene.

Turning to this clonotype: This clone may be a read error of a much larger clone one base away. This chain connects TRBV2 to TRBJ2-3, with 7 bases lining up with TRBD2. J lost 2 bases, V lost 6 bases, and 11 bases had no gene match. The germline V gene encodes CDR1 SNHLY and CDR2 FYNNEI. The CDR3 totals 16 residues. The CDR3 DNA reads as TGTGCCAGCAGACTCGGGACTAACAGTAACACAGATACGCAGTATTTT. This sequence encodes CASRLGTNSNTDTQYF.

The chain recombines TRBV28 with TRBJ1-2, with D perhaps TRBD1 (5 bases). This CDR3 region has 11 residues. V lost 10 bases and J lost 2, with 8 bases in between. Germline V lookup: CDR1 MDHEN, CDR2 SYDVKM. The CDR3 sequence: CATYRNYGYTF. The DNA of the CDR3 is TGTGCCACCTACAGGAACTATGGCTACACCTTC.

The sample holds a few counts of this clonotype. This sequence joins TRBV6-2 or TRBV6-3 and TRBJ2-1; D remains ambiguous. Trimming removed 5 bases at V and 9 bases at J, with 14 bases between. Germline CDR1 MNHEY, CDR2 SVGEGT. There are 13 residues in the CDR3. This CDR3 reads CASSDRGRLEQFF. In DNA form, the CDR3 reads TGTGCCAGCAGTGATCGCGGCAGACTTGAGCAGTTCTTC.